These 29 T cell receptor beta chains share one sample of origin, sequenced in a study of cytomegalovirus exposure and HLA in healthy donors. The study ran its PCR with 60 Vbeta and 13 Jbeta primers. Profiling relied on immunoSEQ multiplex PCR, and the TCRdb table lists in-frame clones only, not all of them. The data contain about 130,000 clones, approximately 80% of them seen just once; the ten biggest clones take up roughly 1.2%. Sequencing was done on a sample of PBMCs. These TCRs come from a man aged 50-59 years in good health and CMV-seronegative.

This clone was observed a handful of times. The chain couples TRBV27 to TRBJ1-2, with D tentatively TRBD1 (5 bases). Trimming left V 8 bases short and J 2 bases short, with 18 bases between. The CDR3 has 15 residues. Germline lookup yields CDR1 MNHEY and CDR2 SMNVEV (reference sequence). The CDR3 region is CASLDTGHLNYGYTF. DNA of the CDR3: TGTGCCAGCCTAGACACAGGTCACTTAAACTATGGCTACACCTTC.

The CDR3 loop is CASSLDRYQETQYF. The CDR3 DNA reads as TGTGCCAGCAGCTTGGACAGGTACCAAGAGACCCAGTACTTC. The genes are TRBV11-1 and TRBJ2-5, with TRBD1 matching 7 bases. The CDR3 spans 14 residues. Trimming at V came to 3 bases and at J to 0 bases, leaving 1 base not matched to a gene. Germline CDR1 SGHAT, CDR2 FQDESV (reference sequence).

This chain links TRBV4-1 with TRBJ2-1, with a weak D call TRBD2 (5 bases). This CDR3 is built from 15 residues. CDR1 and CDR2 (germline): MGHRA, YSYEKL. V lost 1 base, J lost 7 bases, and 14 bases lay in between. Here the CDR3 reads CASSQVGNERNEQFF. The CDR3 nucleotides read TGCGCCAGCAGCCAAGTAGGGAACGAGCGGAATGAGCAGTTCTTC.

Details on this clone: Different DNA sequences within this sample yield the same CDR3. The chain couples TRBV19 to TRBJ2-3; D remains unclear. Between the trimmed V and J ends, which lost 1 base and 0 bases, there was a span of 5 bases. Germline V gene lookup returns CDR1 LNHDA and CDR2 SQIVND (reference sequence). The CDR3 has 14 residues. CDR3 in amino acids: CASSIATSTDTQYF. The CDR3 coding sequence is TGTGCCAGTAGTATAGCGACTAGCACAGATACGCAGTATTTT.

V is TRBV19 and J is TRBJ2-6; D is possibly TRBD1 (5 bases). Trimming removed 6 bases at V and 0 bases at J, with 9 bases between. The CDR3 totals 15 residues. The germline V gene has CDR1 LNHDA and CDR2 SQIVND (reference sequence). The CDR3 DNA follows: TGTGCCAGTAGATCGACAGTCTCTGGGGCCAACGTCCTGACTTTC. It specifies CASRSTVSGANVLTF. Combining the CDR3 with reference TRBV19 and TRBJ2-6 gives the whole variable domain DGGITQSPKYLFRKEGQNVTLSCEQNLNHDAMYWYRQDPGQGLRLIYYSQIVNDFQKGDIAEGYSVSREKKESFPLTVTSAQKNPTAFYLCASRSTVSGANVLTFGAGSRLTVL.

This clone was counted between two and nine times. The rearrangement links TRBV5-1 to TRBJ2-3; the match to TRBD2 covers 11 bases. The CDR3 is 16 amino acids. CDR1 and CDR2 from the germline V gene are SGHRS and YFSETQ. With V trimmed by 4 bases and J by 2 bases, 6 bases remained unmatched. CDR3 in DNA: TGCGCCAGCAGCCAAGGGACTAGCGGTCCCACAGATACGCAGTATTTT. Amino acids: CASSQGTSGPTDTQYF.

V is TRBV7-9 and J is TRBJ1-2; TRBD1 agrees at 8 bases. The length of the CDR3 is 17 residues. V lost 2 bases to trimming and J lost 4 bases; unmatched junction nucleotides: 12. Germline loops: CDR1 SEHNR, CDR2 FQNEAQ (reference sequence). CDR3: CASSLYGEAGGGYGYTF. The CDR3, as DNA: TGTGCCAGCAGCTTATACGGGGAGGCAGGGGGCGGCTATGGCTACACCTTC. Combining the CDR3 with reference TRBV7-9 and TRBJ1-2 gives the whole variable domain DTGVSQNPRHKITKRGQNVTFRCDPISEHNRLYWYRQTLGQGPEFLTYFQNEAQLEKSRLLSDRFSAERPKGSFSTLEIQRTEQGDSAMYLCASSLYGEAGGGYGYTFGSGTRLTVV.

In its sample, this clone was seen a few times. The chain couples TRBV5-4 to TRBJ2-1, with D tentatively TRBD1 (5 bases). Trimming removed 0 bases from V and 3 bases from J, with 13 bases in between. The germline CDR1 and CDR2 sequences are SGHNT and YYREEE (reference sequence). The CDR3 loop spans 16 amino acids. This CDR3 reads CASSLVGQGDYNEQFF. The CDR3, as DNA: TGTGCCAGCAGCTTGGTGGGCCAGGGCGACTACAATGAGCAGTTCTTC.

J is TRBJ2-3 and V is TRBV10-3, with 10 bases lining up with TRBD2. This CDR3 is built from 16 residues. The germline CDR1 and CDR2 sequences are ENHRY and SYGVKD. The J segment lost 1 base and the V segment lost 6 bases, leaving 7 bases of the junction unmatched. The CDR3 DNA follows: TGTGCCATCAGGTCCCTAGCGGGAGTAGGCACAGATACGCAGTATTTT. It is translated as CAIRSLAGVGTDTQYF.

The V and J genes are TRBV28 and TRBJ2-7; D gene unclear. The CDR3 has 13 amino acids. V lost 5 bases to trimming and J lost 2 bases, with 10 bases between them. Per germline, CDR1 MDHEN and CDR2 SYDVKM. The CDR3 coding sequence is TGTGCCAGCAGTCCACACAAGACCTACGAGCAGTACTTC. It is translated as CASSPHKTYEQYF.

V gene TRBV6-7 combines with J gene TRBJ2-1; possibly TRBD2 for D (5 bases). TRBV6-7 is placed among ORFs of uncertain function. V lost 4 bases and J lost 0, with 22 bases in between. CDR3 size: 19 residues. The CDR3 spells CASSSVWELRSSSYNEQFF. DNA for the CDR3: TGTGCCAGCAGTTCCGTCTGGGAGCTGAGGTCAAGCTCCTACAATGAGCAGTTCTTC.

In this sample, this clone turned up a few times. The chain couples TRBV5-4 to TRBJ1-2; D call uncertain. V lost 1 base to trimming and J lost 4 bases, with 8 bases between them. CDR1 is SGHNT, CDR2 YYREEE, per germline (reference sequence). The CDR3 length is 13 residues. The CDR3 nucleotides are TGTGCCAGCAGCTTGATACCTACCTATGGCTACACCTTC. Residues: CASSLIPTYGYTF.

The V call is TRBV29-1, the J call TRBJ2-1; TRBD2 is a possible D gene (5 bases). This CDR3 comprises 12 residues. From germline, CDR1 is SQVTM and CDR2 ANQGSEA. Trimming left V 7 bases short and J 9 bases short, with 16 bases between. The CDR3 reads CSAHGTSIEQFF. For the CDR3, the DNA is TGCAGCGCCCATGGTACTAGTATTGAGCAGTTCTTC.

This chain joins TRBV6-6 and TRBJ2-5; possibly TRBD2 for D (6 bases). Germline CDR1 and CDR2: MNHNY and SVGAGI (reference sequence). V dropped 7 bases and J dropped 3 bases, with 21 bases sitting between them. The CDR3 runs to 16 residues. In nucleotides, the CDR3 is TGTGCCAGCACCCCCCTCGGGGGAGCAATGGAAGAGACCCAGTACTTC. Translated: CASTPLGGAMEETQYF.

The sample holds a few counts of this clone. The V gene is TRBV9, the J gene TRBJ2-7; TRBD2 agrees at 10 bases. The trim removed 4 bases at V and 3 bases at J, leaving 7 bases unmatched. Germline-derived CDR1 and CDR2 are SGDLS and YYNGEE. CDR3 length: 15 residues. CDR3 sequence: CASSPLPSGSYEQYF. For the CDR3, the DNA is TGTGCCAGCAGCCCCCTTCCTAGCGGGAGCTACGAGCAGTACTTC.

The chain recombines TRBV27 with TRBJ1-2, with TRBD1 matching over 11 bases. Unmatched junction bases numbered 3, after V lost 6 bases and J lost 3 bases. Germline CDR1 is MNHEY and CDR2 is SMNVEV (reference sequence). The CDR3 has 14 residues. Written as DNA, the CDR3 is TGTGCCAGCAGCGGACAGGGGGCGTACTATGGCTACACCTTC. Amino acids: CASSGQGAYYGYTF.

The V and J genes are TRBV28 and TRBJ1-6; TRBD1 matches at 7 bases. Trimming cost V 6 bases and J 10 bases; bases outside gene matches: 9. Germline V gene lookup returns CDR1 MDHEN and CDR2 SYDVKM. CDR3 length equals 14 residues. In DNA form, the CDR3 reads TGTGCCAGCAGGCTAATAACAGGGGAATCACCCCTCCACTTT. Translation: CASRLITGESPLHF.

This clone was recorded only once. The genes are TRBV27 and TRBJ2-7; no definite D call. The CDR3 contains 14 residues. The ends were cut back, 8 bases at V and 1 base at J, with 15 bases in the middle. Germline CDR1 is MNHEY and CDR2 is SMNVEV (reference sequence). CDR3 residues: CASLPMFGSYEQYF. The CDR3 nucleotides read TGTGCCAGCCTCCCTATGTTTGGTTCCTACGAGCAGTACTTC.

V and J are TRBV27 and TRBJ2-7; 9 bases are shared with TRBD1. V trimming: 8 bases; J trimming: 2 bases; junction bases outside the gene matches: 7. This CDR3 is 14 amino acids long. Germline V gives CDR1 MNHEY, CDR2 SMNVEV (reference sequence). CDR3 sequence: CASRRGQGTYEQYF. Written as DNA, the CDR3 is TGTGCCAGCCGCCGGGGACAGGGAACCTACGAGCAGTACTTC.

The rearrangement links TRBV6-1 to TRBJ2-3; 8 nucleotides line up with TRBD2. Germline trimming cut 4 bases from V and 0 bases from J; bases unmatched to any gene: 3. The CDR3 runs 15 residues. Germline V CDR1 and CDR2: MNHNS, SASEGT. As DNA, the CDR3 is TGTGCCAGCAGTGCCACGGGGGGGAGCACAGATACGCAGTATTTT. Translated: CASSATGGSTDTQYF.

The rearrangement uses TRBV7-2 and TRBJ2-7, with no clear D. Germline V gene lookup returns CDR1 SGHTA and CDR2 FQGNSA. This CDR3 spans 13 amino acids. V was shortened by 7 bases and J by 6 bases, with 16 bases between the two germline ends. The CDR3 DNA sequence: TGTGCCAGCACCCTTGGGCCCCAGTCCGAGCAGTACTTC. Translation gives CASTLGPQSEQYF.

With regard to this clone: Germline is not matched at one junction end, which may reflect a read error. The V call is TRBV29-1, the J call TRBJ2-5; D is undetermined. Germline CDR1 reads SQVTM; CDR2 reads ANQGSEA. This CDR3 is 13 amino acids long. The CDR3 DNA follows: TGCAGCCTTTCGCCAGGCTCCCAAGAGACCCGGTACTTC. This translates into CSLSPGSQETRYF. The entire variable domain, with the rest obtained from reference TRBV29-1 and TRBJ2-5, is as follows: SAVISQKPSRDICQRGTSLTIQCQVDSQVTMMFWYRQQPGQSLTLIATANQGSEATYESGFVIDKFPISRPNLTFSTLTVSNMSPEDSSIYLCSLSPGSQETRYFGPGTRLLVL.

The rearrangement uses TRBV4-1 and TRBJ1-2, with D tentatively TRBD1 (6 bases). The CDR3 covers 14 residues. Germline V gene sequence: CDR1 MGHRA, CDR2 YSYEKL. V was pared by 0 bases and J by 6 bases, with 11 bases between. CDR3 sequence (DNA): TGCGCCAGCAGCCAAGATCAGGCAGGGGATGGCTACACCTTC. Translating gives CASSQDQAGDGYTF.

V and J are TRBV27 and TRBJ2-3; perhaps TRBD1 as D (6 bases). With 0 bases removed from V and 1 base from J, the gap between germline ends came to 20 bases. This CDR3 contains 19 residues. The germline gives CDR1 MNHEY, CDR2 SMNVEV (reference sequence). The CDR3 DNA sequence: TGTGCCAGCAGTTTATCCCAGGAGGCGTTGGGACAAGGCACAGATACGCAGTATTTT. It is translated as CASSLSQEALGQGTDTQYF.

The rearrangement joins TRBV27 to TRBJ1-5; D is perhaps TRBD1 (5 bases). V shed 3 bases and J shed 3 bases, with 9 bases lying between them. This CDR3 is 14 amino acids long. CDR1 is MNHEY, CDR2 SMNVEV, per germline (reference sequence). The chain's CDR3 is CASSFGGVNQPQHF. The CDR3 nucleotides are TGTGCCAGCAGTTTTGGAGGGGTCAATCAGCCCCAGCATTTT.

A note on this clone: The same CDR3 is also encoded by other DNA sequences in this sample. The CDR3, as DNA: TGTGCCAGCAGCTTCACAGGTCAAGAGACCCAGTACTTC. Its protein product is CASSFTGQETQYF. The chain is built from TRBV5-4 and TRBJ2-5; D is possibly TRBD1 (5 bases). The CDR3 extends over 13 amino acids. The germline V gene encodes CDR1 SGHNT and CDR2 YYREEE (reference sequence). V was pared by 2 bases and J by 2 bases, with 7 bases between.

This CDR3 is CASSLALAGGNTDTQYF. As DNA, the CDR3 is TGTGCCAGCAGCCTCGCTCTAGCGGGAGGTAACACAGATACGCAGTATTTT. The rearrangement links TRBV11-2 to TRBJ2-3; TRBD2 matches at 11 bases. Germline V lookup: CDR1 SGHAT, CDR2 FQNNGV. The CDR3 length is 17 residues. Trimming removed 5 bases from V and 2 bases from J; junction bases left unmatched: 9.

The V call is TRBV29-1, the J call TRBJ2-1, with D possibly TRBD2 on 6 matching bases. The V end lost 7 bases, the J end lost 9 bases, and 19 bases lay between the germline ends. Germline values: CDR1 SQVTM, CDR2 ANQGSEA. This CDR3 region has 13 residues. CDR3 coding DNA: TGCAGCGGCTTGACTAGTCTTCTAGTTGAGCAGTTCTTC. It specifies CSGLTSLLVEQFF.

The CDR3: CASSLALTAGDSTEAFF. The CDR3 DNA is TGTGCCAGCAGCTTAGCCCTTACGGCAGGGGACAGCACTGAAGCTTTCTTT. The chain couples TRBV13 to TRBJ1-1; 7 bases match TRBD1. Germline assignment: CDR1 PRHDT and CDR2 FYEKMQ (reference sequence). The trim removed 1 base at V and 4 bases at J, leaving 12 bases unmatched. The CDR3 has 17 amino acids. Based on the CDR3 plus reference TRBV13 and TRBJ1-1, the full variable domain is AAGVIQSPRHLIKEKRETATLKCYPIPRHDTVYWYQQGPGQDPQFLISFYEKMQSDKGSIPDRFSAQQFSDYHSELNMSSLELGDSALYFCASSLALTAGDSTEAFFGQGTRLTVV.